The rows below give T cell receptor beta chains drawn from one sample of a study of molecular identifiers for immune sequencing clone quantification. TCRdb reprocessed the PCR reads via MiXCR and lists one record per CDR3 protein. The sample lists 490,000 or so distinct CDR3 sequences, approximately 25% occurring once. Sample: naive CD8+ T cells from blood, with Jurkat cell RNA spiked in. All receptors come from a human donor in good health. Some libraries in this study had Jurkat cell RNA spiked in. The CDR3 runs from the conserved cysteine through the conserved F or W. A D gene is named only where the DNA matches it firmly. Size is stated for part of the rows, as once, few or many counts, or as a class when the clone is expanded.

v_gene	d_gene	abundance	j_gene	CDR3nt	CDR3aa
TRBV28	NA	NA	TRBJ1-2	TGTGCCAGCAGAAACCGGGACATAAGTAACTATGGCTACACCTTC	CASRNRDISNYGYTF
TRBV28	NA	few	TRBJ1-2	TGTGCCAGCAGCCCTGCGGGGCTTGATGGCTACACCTTC	CASSPAGLDGYTF
TRBV28	NA	many	TRBJ2-3	TGTGCCAGCAGCTCTACCCAAGCCATCCGCACAGATACGCAGTATTTT	CASSSTQAIRTDTQYF
TRBV10-3	NA	many	TRBJ2-7	TGTGCCATCAGTCACGACTCCTACGAGCAGTACTTC	CAISHDSYEQYF
TRBV27	NA	few	TRBJ2-7	TGTGCCAGCAGTTTTTTGGGGAGCTACGAGCAGTACTTC	CASSFLGSYEQYF
TRBV5-8	NA	NA	TRBJ2-7	TGTGCCAGCTCCTCGGGATCACGGGGGTCCTACGAGCAGTACTTC	CASSSGSRGSYEQYF
TRBV27	TRBD1	few	TRBJ2-7	TGTGCCAGCAGTTCCCTCCTCCCGACAGGGCCCTACGAGCAGTACTTC	CASSSLLPTGPYEQYF
TRBV20-1	TRBD2	NA	TRBJ2-3	TGCAGTGCTATAGTCCTAGCGGGGGTGGTAGATACGCAGTATTTT	CSAIVLAGVVDTQYF
TRBV19	NA	few	TRBJ2-1	TGTGCCAGTAGTATCGCCGTTAGCAATGAGCAGTTCTTC	CASSIAVSNEQFF
TRBV6-6	NA	few	TRBJ1-1	TGTGCCAGCAGTTACAACACGAACACTGAAGCTTTCTTT	CASSYNTNTEAFF
TRBV27	TRBD1	few	TRBJ1-6	TGTGCCAGCAGTTTATCCGGACAGGGGGCAGACTCACCCCTCCACTTT	CASSLSGQGADSPLHF
TRBV10-2	NA	few	TRBJ1-1	TGCGCCAGCAGTGATCCTACCGGGGGCCCAGCTTTCTTT	CASSDPTGGPAFF
TRBV7-9	TRBD1	NA	TRBJ2-1	TGTGCCAGCAGCGGGACAGGGATCCCAGACGATGAGCAGTTCTTC	CASSGTGIPDDEQFF
TRBV7-2	TRBD2	few	TRBJ2-7	TGTGCCAGCAGCTTATCTCTAGCGGGAGGGCTTTTCGACGAGCAGTACTTC	CASSLSLAGGLFDEQYF
TRBV5-8	NA	NA	TRBJ1-1	TGTGCCAGCAGCTTGGGGGTCGGAGGGGCATTGACTGAAGCTTTCTTT	CASSLGVGGALTEAFF
TRBV30	NA	NA	TRBJ2-5	TGTGCCTGGAGCTCGAGACAGGCCTGGGGGACCCAGTACTTC	CAWSSRQAWGTQYF
TRBV29-1	TRBD2	NA	TRBJ2-1	TGCAGCGTCGGACCCGGGACTAGCGGGACTTATGAGCAGTTCTTC	CSVGPGTSGTYEQFF
TRBV5-5	TRBD1	many	TRBJ2-7	TGTGCCAGCAGCTTGGCCGGACAGGGCTCCTACGAGCAGTACTTC	CASSLAGQGSYEQYF
TRBV5-1	NA	few	TRBJ1-4	TGCGCCAGCAGCCTGACAGGAGGTAATGAAAAACTGTTTTTT	CASSLTGGNEKLFF
TRBV27	TRBD2	NA	TRBJ2-7	TGTGCCAGCAGTCCAGCACTAGCGGGAGGTTACGAGCAGTACTTC	CASSPALAGGYEQYF
TRBV7-6	TRBD1	many	TRBJ2-5	TGTGCCAGCAGCTTCTGGGACAGGGTACAAGAGACCCAGTACTTC	CASSFWDRVQETQYF
TRBV12-3/TRBV12-4	TRBD1	NA	TRBJ2-7	TGTGCCAGCAGTGACAAGGGGACAGGGTTCGTGGAGCAGCACTTC	CASSDKGTGFVEQHF